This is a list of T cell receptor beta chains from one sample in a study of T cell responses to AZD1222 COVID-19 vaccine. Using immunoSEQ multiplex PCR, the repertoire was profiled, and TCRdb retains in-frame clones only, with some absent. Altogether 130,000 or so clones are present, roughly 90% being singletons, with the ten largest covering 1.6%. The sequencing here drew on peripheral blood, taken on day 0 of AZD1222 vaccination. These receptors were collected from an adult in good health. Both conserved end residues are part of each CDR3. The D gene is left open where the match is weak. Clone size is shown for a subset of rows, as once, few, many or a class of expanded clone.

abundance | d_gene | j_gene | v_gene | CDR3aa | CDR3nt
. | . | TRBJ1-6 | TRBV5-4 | CASSIQSSYNSPLHF | TGTGCCAGCAGCATCCAGAGCTCCTATAATTCACCCCTCCACTTT
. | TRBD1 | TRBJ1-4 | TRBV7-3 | CASSPGQSEKLFF | TGTGCCAGCAGCCCGGGACAGTCGGAAAAACTGTTTTTT
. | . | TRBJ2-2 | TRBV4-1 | CASSQAGGTLYTGELFF | TGCGCCAGCAGCCAAGCTGGGGGGACTCTGTACACCGGGGAGCTGTTTTTT
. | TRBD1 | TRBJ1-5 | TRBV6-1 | CASSEWDRVQPQHF | TGTGCCAGCAGTGAATGGGACAGGGTTCAGCCCCAGCATTTT
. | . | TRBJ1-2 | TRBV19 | CASSIDGGGINYGYTF | TGTGCCAGTAGTATAGATGGAGGAGGGATTAACTATGGCTACACCTTC
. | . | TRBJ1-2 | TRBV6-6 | CASTLPPANYGYTF | TGTGCCAGCACACTGCCACCTGCTAACTATGGCTACACCTTC
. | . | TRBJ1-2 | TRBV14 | CASSQPTSSPAYGYTF | TGTGCCAGCAGCCAACCGACATCTTCACCCGCTTATGGCTACACCTTC
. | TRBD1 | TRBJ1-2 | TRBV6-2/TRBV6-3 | CASSDRGGGYTF | TGTGCCAGCAGTGACAGGGGAGGAGGCTACACCTTC
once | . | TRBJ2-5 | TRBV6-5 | CASSPPGETQYF | TGTGCCAGCAGCCCCCCAGGGGAGACCCAGTACTTC
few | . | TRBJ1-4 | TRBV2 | CASSPYEKLFF | TGTGCCAGCAGTCCCTATGAAAAACTGTTTTTT
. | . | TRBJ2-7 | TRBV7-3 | CASSAYEQYF | TGTGCCAGCAGCGCTTACGAGCAGTACTTC
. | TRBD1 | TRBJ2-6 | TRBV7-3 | CASSYLPGQGSTGANVLTF | TGTGCCAGCAGCTACCTCCCGGGACAGGGTTCAACTGGGGCCAACGTCCTGACTTTC
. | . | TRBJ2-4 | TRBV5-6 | CASSFRQLAKNIQYF | TGTGCCAGCAGCTTCCGACAGTTAGCCAAAAACATTCAGTACTTC
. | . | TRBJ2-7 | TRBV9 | CASSPGLNSYEQYF | TGTGCCAGCTCTCCAGGGTTGAACTCCTACGAGCAGTACTTC
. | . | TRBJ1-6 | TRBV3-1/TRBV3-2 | CASSRSVNSPLHF | TGTGCCAGCAGCCGATCAGTTAATTCACCCCTCCACTTT
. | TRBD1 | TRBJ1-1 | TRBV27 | CASRPGSHRDSEAFF | TGTGCCAGCAGGCCCGGTTCGCACCGGGACAGTGAAGCTTTCTTT
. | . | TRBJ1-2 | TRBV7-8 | CASSPHGSPYNYGYTF | TGTGCCAGCAGCCCCCATGGCAGCCCCTATAACTATGGCTACACCTTC
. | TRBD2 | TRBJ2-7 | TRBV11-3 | CASSPGLAGLLEQYF | TGTGCCAGCAGCCCGGGACTAGCGGGTTTACTCGAGCAGTACTTC
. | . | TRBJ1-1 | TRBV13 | CASSPLGGNTEAFF | TGTGCCAGCAGCCCCCTGGGGGGGAACACTGAAGCTTTCTTT
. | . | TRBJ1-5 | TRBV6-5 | CASSPDSSNQPQHF | TGTGCCAGCAGTCCCGACAGTAGCAATCAGCCCCAGCATTTT
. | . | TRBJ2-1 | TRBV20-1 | CSASRPQLGTGKQFF | TGCAGTGCTAGTAGGCCTCAACTAGGGACGGGAAAGCAGTTCTTC
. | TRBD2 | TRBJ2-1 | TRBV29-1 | CSVDGLAGVSGNEQFF | TGCAGCGTTGATGGTCTAGCGGGAGTGTCAGGCAATGAGCAGTTCTTC
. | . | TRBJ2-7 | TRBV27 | CASSLGGFYEQYF | TGTGCCAGCAGTTTAGGGGGGTTCTACGAGCAGTACTTC
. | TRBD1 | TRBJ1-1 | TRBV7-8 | CASSPGQAVFF | TGTGCCAGCAGCCCCGGACAGGCGGTTTTCTTT
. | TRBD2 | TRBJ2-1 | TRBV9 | CASSVNTIGREGPYDEQFF | TGTGCCAGCAGCGTAAATACCATAGGGCGGGAGGGCCCGTACGATGAGCAGTTCTTC
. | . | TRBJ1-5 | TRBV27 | CASSLSGLSNQPQHF | TGTGCCAGCAGTTTATCGGGACTAAGCAATCAGCCCCAGCATTTT
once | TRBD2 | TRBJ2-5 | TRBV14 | CASSQGGRGDPWETQYF | TGTGCCAGCAGCCAAGGAGGGCGGGGGGATCCCTGGGAGACCCAGTACTTC
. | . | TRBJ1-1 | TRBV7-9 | CASSLTTTEAFF | TGTGCCAGCAGCTTAACCACCACTGAAGCTTTCTTT
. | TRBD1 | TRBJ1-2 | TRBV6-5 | CASSYRGTGGGYTF | TGTGCCAGCAGTTACAGGGGGACAGGGGGTGGCTACACCTTC
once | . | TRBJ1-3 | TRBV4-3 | CASSHGDKTAGNTIYF | TGCGCCAGCAGCCATGGGGATAAAACAGCCGGAAACACCATATATTTT
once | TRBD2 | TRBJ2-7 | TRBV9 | CASSSGTSGTTTISYEQYF | TGTGCCAGCAGCTCGGGGACTAGCGGGACTACAACAATCTCCTACGAGCAGTACTTC
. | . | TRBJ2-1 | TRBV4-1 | CASSQARVNEQFF | TGCGCCAGCAGCCAAGCCAGGGTCAATGAGCAGTTCTTC
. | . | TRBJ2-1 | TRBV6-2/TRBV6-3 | CASSYSARYNEQFF | TGTGCCAGCAGTTACTCGGCCCGCTACAATGAGCAGTTCTTC
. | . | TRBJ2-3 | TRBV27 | CASSFAPTLGDTQYF | TGTGCCAGCAGTTTTGCCCCGACCCTAGGGGATACGCAGTATTTT
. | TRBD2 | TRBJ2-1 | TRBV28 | CASSPPSGGGYNEQFF | TGTGCCAGCAGTCCTCCTAGCGGGGGGGGGTACAATGAGCAGTTCTTC
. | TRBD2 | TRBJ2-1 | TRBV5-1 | CASSLVAGGSNEQFF | TGCGCCAGCAGCTTGGTGGCGGGAGGCAGCAATGAGCAGTTCTTC
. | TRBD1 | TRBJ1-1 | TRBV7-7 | CASSADRAGEAFF | TGTGCTAGCAGCGCGGACAGGGCAGGTGAAGCTTTCTTT
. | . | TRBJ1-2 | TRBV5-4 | CASSRPGTDLWGYTF | TGTGCCAGCAGCCGCCCCGGCACCGACCTCTGGGGCTACACCTTC
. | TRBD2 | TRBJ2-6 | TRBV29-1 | CSILPGTSVAGANVLTF | TGCAGCATTCTTCCCGGGACTAGCGTCGCTGGGGCCAACGTCCTGACTTTC
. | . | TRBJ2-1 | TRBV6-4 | CASSDSQGGEQFF | TGTGCCAGCAGTGACTCCCAGGGGGGCGAGCAGTTCTTC
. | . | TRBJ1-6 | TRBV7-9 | CASSLVQAINSPLHF | TGTGCCAGCAGCTTAGTCCAGGCGATTAATTCACCCCTCCACTTT
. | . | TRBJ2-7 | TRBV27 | CASSTSYSYEQYF | TGTGCCAGCAGTACTAGTTACTCCTACGAGCAGTACTTC
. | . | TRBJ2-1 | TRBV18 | CASSPEGLTAYNEQFF | TGTGCCAGCTCACCGGAGGGGCTCACGGCCTACAATGAGCAGTTCTTC
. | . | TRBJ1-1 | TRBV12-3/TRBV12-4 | CASRTASLPEAFF | TGTGCCAGCAGGACCGCCTCCCTCCCTGAAGCTTTCTTT
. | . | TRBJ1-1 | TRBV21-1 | CASSLRTPVNTEAFF | TGTGCCAGCAGCCTCCGTACCCCGGTGAACACTGAAGCTTTCTTT
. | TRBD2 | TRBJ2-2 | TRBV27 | CASSQYWTSANTGELFF | TGTGCCAGCAGTCAATATTGGACTAGCGCGAACACCGGGGAGCTGTTTTTT
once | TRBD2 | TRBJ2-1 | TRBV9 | CASSVGTSGSGEQFF | TGTGCCAGCAGCGTCGGGACTAGCGGGAGCGGGGAGCAGTTCTTC
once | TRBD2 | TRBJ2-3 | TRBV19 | CASSMGLVDTQYF | TGTGCCAGTAGTATGGGACTAGTAGATACGCAGTATTTT
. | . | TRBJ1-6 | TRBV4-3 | CASSQDKGGTPLHF | TGCGCCAGCAGCCAAGATAAGGGGGGCACCCCCCTCCACTTT
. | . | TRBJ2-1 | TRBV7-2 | CASSSPGTLYNEQFF | TGTGCCAGCAGCTCTCCCGGGACGCTTTACAATGAGCAGTTCTTC
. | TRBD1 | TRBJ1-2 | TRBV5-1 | CASSLSGTGGVGYTF | TGCGCCAGCAGCTTGTCCGGGACAGGGGGCGTTGGCTACACCTTC
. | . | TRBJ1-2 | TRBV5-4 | CASSRSGTPYGYTF | TGTGCCAGCAGCCGATCCGGGACACCTTATGGCTACACCTTC